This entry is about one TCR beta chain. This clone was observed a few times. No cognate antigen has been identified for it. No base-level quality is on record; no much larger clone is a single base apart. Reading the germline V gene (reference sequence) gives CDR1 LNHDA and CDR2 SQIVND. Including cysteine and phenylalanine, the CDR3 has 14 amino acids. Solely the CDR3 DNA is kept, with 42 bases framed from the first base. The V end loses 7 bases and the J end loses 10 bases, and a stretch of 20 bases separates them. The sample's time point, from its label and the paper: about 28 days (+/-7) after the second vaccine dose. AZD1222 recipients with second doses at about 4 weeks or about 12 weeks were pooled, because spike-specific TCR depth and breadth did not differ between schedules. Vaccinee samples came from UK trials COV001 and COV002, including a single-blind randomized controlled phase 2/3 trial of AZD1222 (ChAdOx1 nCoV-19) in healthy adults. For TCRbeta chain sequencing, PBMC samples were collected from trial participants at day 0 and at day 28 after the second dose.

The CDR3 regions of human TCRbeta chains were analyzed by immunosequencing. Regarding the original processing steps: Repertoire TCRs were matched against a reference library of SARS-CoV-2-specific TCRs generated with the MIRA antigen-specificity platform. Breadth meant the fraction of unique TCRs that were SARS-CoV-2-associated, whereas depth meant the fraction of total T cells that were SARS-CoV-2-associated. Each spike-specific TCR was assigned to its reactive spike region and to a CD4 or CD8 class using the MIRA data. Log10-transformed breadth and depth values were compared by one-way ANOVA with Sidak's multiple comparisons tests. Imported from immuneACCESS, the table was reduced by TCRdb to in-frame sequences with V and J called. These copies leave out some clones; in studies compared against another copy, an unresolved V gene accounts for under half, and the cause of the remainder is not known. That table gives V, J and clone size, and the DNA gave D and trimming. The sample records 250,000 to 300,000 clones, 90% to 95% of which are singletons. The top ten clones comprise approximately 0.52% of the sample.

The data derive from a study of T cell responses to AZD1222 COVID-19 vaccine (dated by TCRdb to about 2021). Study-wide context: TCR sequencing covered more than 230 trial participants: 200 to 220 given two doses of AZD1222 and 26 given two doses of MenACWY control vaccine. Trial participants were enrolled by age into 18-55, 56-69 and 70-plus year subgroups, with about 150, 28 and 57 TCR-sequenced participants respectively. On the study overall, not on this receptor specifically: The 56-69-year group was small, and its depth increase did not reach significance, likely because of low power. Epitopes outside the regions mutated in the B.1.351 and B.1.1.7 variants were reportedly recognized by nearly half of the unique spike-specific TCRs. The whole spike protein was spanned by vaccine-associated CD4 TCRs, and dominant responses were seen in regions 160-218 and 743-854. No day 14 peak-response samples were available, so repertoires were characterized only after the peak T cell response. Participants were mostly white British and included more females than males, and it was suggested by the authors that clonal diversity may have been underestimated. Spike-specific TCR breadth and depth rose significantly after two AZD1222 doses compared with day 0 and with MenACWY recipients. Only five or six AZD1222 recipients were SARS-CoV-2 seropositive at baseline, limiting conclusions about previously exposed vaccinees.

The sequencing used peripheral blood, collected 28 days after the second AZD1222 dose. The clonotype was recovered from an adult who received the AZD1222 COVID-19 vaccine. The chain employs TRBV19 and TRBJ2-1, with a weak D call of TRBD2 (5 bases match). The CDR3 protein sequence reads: CASNPGNYFSEQFF. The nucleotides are TGTGCCAGTAACCCGGGGAATTATTTCTCGGAGCAGTTCTTC.